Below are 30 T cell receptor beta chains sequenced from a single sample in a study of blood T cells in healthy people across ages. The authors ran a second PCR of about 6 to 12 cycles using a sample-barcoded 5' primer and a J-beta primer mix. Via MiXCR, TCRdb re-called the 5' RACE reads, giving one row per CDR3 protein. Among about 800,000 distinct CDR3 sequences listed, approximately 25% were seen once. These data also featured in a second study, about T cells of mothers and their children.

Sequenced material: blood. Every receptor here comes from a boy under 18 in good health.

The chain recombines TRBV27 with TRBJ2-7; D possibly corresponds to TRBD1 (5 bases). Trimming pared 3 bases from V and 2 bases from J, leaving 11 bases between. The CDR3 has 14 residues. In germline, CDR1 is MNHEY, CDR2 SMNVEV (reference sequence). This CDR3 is CASSFGRAAYEQYF. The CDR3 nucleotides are TGTGCCAGCAGTTTTGGCAGGGCCGCCTACGAGCAGTACTTC.

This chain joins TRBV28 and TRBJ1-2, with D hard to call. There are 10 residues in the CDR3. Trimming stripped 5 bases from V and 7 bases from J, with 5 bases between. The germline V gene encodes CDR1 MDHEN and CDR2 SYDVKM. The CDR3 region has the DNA TGTGCCAGCAGTAAGGGTGGCTACACCTTC. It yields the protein CASSKGGYTF.

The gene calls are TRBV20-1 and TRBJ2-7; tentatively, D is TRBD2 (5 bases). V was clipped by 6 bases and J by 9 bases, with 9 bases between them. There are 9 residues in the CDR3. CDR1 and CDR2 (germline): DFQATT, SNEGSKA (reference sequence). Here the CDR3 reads CSALRGQYF. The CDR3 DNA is TGCAGTGCCCTCCGGGGGCAGTACTTC.

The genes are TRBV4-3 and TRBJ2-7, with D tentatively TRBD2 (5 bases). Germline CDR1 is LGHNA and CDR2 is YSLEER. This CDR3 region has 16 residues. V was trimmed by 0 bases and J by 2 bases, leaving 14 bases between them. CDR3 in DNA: TGCGCCAGCAGCCAAGATCGGGGATTTGAGGCCTACGAGCAGTACTTC. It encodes CASSQDRGFEAYEQYF.

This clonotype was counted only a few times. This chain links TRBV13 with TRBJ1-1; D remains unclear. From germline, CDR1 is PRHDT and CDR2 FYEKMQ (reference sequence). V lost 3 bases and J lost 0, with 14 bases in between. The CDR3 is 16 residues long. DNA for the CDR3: TGTGCCAGCAGCTTGGGCTGGGAGCTAATGAACACTGAAGCTTTCTTT. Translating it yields CASSLGWELMNTEAFF.

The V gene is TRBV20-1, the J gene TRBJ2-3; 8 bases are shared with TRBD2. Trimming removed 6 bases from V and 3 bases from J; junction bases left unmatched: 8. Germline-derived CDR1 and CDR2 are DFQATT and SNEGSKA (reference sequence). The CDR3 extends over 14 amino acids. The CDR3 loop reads CSATGTSTTDTQYF. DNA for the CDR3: TGCAGTGCCACCGGGACTAGTACGACAGATACGCAGTATTTT.

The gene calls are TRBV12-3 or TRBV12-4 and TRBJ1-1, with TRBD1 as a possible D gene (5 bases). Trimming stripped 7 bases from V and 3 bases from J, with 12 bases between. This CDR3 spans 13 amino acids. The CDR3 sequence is CASIPEGYTEAFF. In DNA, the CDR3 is TGTGCCAGCATCCCCGAGGGGTACACTGAAGCTTTCTTT.

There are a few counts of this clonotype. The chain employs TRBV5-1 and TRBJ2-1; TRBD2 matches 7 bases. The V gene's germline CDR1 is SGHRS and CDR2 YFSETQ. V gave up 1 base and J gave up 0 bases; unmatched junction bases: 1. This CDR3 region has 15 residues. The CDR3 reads CASSLQRGSYNEQFF. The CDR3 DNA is TGCGCCAGCAGCTTGCAGCGGGGCTCCTACAATGAGCAGTTCTTC.

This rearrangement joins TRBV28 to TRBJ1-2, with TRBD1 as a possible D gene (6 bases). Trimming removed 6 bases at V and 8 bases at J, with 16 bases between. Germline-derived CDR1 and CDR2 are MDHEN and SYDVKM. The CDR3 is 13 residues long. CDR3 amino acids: CASRGQGFGGYTF. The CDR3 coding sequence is TGTGCCAGCAGAGGGCAGGGGTTTGGCGGCTACACCTTC.

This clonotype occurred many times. The CDR3, as DNA: TGCGCCAGCAGCTTGGGGGTGAGGCAAGAGACCCAGTACTTC. It yields the protein CASSLGVRQETQYF. The chain couples TRBV5-1 to TRBJ2-5; D call uncertain. From germline, CDR1 is SGHRS and CDR2 YFSETQ. Trimming pared 0 bases from V and 2 bases from J, leaving 8 bases between. This CDR3 is 14 amino acids long.

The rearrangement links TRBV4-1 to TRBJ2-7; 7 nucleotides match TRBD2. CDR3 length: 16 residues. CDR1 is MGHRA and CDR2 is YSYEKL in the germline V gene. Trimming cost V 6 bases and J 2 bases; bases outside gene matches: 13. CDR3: CASSRTPWDYPYEQYF. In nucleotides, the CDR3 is TGCGCCAGCAGTCGGACCCCCTGGGACTACCCCTACGAGCAGTACTTC.

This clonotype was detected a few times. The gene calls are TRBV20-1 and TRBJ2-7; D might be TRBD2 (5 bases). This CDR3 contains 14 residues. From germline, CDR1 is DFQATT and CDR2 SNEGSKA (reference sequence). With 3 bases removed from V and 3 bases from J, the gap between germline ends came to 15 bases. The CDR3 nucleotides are TGCAGTGCTAGGGCTGGCGGTGGGAGCTACGAGCAGTACTTC. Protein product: CSARAGGGSYEQYF.

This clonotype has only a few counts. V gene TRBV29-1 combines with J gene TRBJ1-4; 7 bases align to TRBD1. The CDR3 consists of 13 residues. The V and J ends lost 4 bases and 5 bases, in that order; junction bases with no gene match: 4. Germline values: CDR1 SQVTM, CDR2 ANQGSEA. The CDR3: CSVAGTDNEKLFF. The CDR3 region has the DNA TGCAGCGTTGCCGGGACAGACAATGAAAAACTGTTTTTT. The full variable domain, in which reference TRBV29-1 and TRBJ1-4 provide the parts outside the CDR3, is SAVISQKPSRDICQRGTSLTIQCQVDSQVTMMFWYRQQPGQSLTLIATANQGSEATYESGFVIDKFPISRPNLTFSTLTVSNMSPEDSSIYLCSVAGTDNEKLFFGSGTQLSVL.

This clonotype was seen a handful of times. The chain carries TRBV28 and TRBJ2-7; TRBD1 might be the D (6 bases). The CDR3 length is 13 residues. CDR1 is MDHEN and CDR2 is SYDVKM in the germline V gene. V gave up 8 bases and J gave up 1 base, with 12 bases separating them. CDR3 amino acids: CASRDKLSYEQYF. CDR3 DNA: TGTGCCAGCCGGGACAAACTTTCCTACGAGCAGTACTTC.

The CDR3 is CASSPGGGGAPDTQYF. The CDR3 bases are TGTGCCAGCAGCCCAGGCGGCGGGGGGGCGCCAGATACGCAGTATTTT. V is TRBV28 and J is TRBJ2-3, with 9 bases identical to TRBD2. Germline V gene lookup returns CDR1 MDHEN and CDR2 SYDVKM. CDR3 size: 16 residues. The trim removed 6 bases at V and 4 bases at J, leaving 11 bases unmatched.

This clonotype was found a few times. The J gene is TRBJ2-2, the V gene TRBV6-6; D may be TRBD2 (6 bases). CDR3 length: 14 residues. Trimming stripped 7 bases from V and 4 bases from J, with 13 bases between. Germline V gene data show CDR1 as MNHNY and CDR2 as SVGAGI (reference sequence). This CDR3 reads CASTLTGSTGELFF. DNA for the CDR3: TGTGCCAGCACCTTGACCGGGAGCACCGGGGAGCTGTTTTTT.

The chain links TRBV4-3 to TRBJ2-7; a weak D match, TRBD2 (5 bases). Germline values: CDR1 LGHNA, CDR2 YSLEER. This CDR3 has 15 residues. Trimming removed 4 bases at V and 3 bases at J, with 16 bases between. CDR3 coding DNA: TGCGCCAGCAGCCGAATAAGGGCGGAGGTCTACGAGCAGTACTTC. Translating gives CASSRIRAEVYEQYF.

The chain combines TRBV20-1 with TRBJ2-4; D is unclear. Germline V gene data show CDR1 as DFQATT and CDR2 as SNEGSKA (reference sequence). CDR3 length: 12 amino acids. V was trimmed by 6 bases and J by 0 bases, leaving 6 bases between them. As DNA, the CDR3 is TGCAGTGCCCCGGTAGCCAAAAACATTCAGTACTTC. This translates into CSAPVAKNIQYF.

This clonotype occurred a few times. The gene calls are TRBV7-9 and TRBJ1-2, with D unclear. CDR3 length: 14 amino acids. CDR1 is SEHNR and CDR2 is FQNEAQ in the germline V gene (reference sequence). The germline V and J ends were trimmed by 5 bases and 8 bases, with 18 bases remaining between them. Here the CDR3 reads CASSRRMQNGGYTF. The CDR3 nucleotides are TGTGCCAGCAGCCGACGGATGCAAAACGGCGGCTACACCTTC.

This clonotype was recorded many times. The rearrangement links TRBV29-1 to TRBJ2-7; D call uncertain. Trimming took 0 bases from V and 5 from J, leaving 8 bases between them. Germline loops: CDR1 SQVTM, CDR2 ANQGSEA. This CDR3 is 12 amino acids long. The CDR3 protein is CSVEDGPDEQYF. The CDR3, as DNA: TGCAGCGTTGAAGATGGGCCGGACGAGCAGTACTTC.

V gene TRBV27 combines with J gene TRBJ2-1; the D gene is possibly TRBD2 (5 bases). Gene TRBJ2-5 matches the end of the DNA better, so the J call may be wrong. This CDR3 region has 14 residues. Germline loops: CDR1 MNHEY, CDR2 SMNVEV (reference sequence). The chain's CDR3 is CASSFRGTQETQYF. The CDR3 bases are TGTGCCAGCAGTTTCCGGGGAACGCAAGAGACCCAGTACTTC.

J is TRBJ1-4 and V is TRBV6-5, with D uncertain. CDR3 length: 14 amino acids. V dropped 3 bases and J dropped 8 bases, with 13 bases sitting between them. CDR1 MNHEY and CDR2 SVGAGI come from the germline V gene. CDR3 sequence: CASSYLLGGEKLFF. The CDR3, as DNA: TGTGCCAGCAGTTATCTTTTGGGAGGAGAAAAACTGTTTTTT.

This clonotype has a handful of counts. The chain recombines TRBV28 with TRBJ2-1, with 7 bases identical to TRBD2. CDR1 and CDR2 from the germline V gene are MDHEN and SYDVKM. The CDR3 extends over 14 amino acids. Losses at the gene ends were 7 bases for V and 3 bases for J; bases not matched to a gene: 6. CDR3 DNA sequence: TGTGCCAGCACCATCGGGGACTACTACAATGAGCAGTTCTTC. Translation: CASTIGDYYNEQFF.

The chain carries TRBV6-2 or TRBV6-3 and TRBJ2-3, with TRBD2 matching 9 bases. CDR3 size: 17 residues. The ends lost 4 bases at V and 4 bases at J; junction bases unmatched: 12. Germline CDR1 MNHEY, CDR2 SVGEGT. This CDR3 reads CASSFQAGGFRPDTQYF. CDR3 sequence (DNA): TGTGCCAGCAGTTTCCAGGCGGGGGGGTTTCGACCAGATACGCAGTATTTT.

CDR3 protein: CSGLAGGPVEQYF. The CDR3 coding sequence is TGCAGCGGCCTAGCGGGAGGGCCGGTTGAGCAGTACTTC. This chain connects TRBV29-1 to TRBJ2-7, with 12 nucleotides matching TRBD2. J lost 7 bases, V lost 7 bases, and 8 bases had no gene match. CDR3 length: 13 residues. Germline V gives CDR1 SQVTM, CDR2 ANQGSEA.

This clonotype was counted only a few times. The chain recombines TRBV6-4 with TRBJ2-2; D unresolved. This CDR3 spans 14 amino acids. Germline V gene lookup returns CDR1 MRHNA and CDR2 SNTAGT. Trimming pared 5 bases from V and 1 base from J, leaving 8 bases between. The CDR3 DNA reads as TGTGCCAGCAGTTTCGAAATGAACACCGGGGAGCTGTTTTTT. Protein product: CASSFEMNTGELFF.

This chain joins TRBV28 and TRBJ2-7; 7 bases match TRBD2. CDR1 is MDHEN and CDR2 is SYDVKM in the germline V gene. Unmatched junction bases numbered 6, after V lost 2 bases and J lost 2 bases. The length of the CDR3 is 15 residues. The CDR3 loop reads CASSLSGMGTYEQYF. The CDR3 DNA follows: TGTGCCAGCAGTTTAAGCGGGATGGGAACCTACGAGCAGTACTTC.

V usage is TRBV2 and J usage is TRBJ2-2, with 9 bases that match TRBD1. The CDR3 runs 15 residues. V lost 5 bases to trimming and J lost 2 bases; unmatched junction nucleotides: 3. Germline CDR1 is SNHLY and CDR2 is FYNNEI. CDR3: CASSLTGGNTGELFF. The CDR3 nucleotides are TGTGCCAGCAGTCTTACAGGGGGCAACACCGGGGAGCTGTTTTTT. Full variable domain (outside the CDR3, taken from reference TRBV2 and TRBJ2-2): EPEVTQTPSHQVTQMGQEVILRCVPISNHLYFYWYRQILGQKVEFLVSFYNNEISEKSEIFDDQFSVERPDGSNFTLKIRSTKLEDSAMYFCASSLTGGNTGELFFGEGSRLTVL.

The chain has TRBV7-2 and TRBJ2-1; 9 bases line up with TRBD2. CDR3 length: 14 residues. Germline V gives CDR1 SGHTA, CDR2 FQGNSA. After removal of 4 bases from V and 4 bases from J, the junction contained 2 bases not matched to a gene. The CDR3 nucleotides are TGTGCCAGCAGCTGGGGACTAGCTTACAATGAGCAGTTCTTC. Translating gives CASSWGLAYNEQFF. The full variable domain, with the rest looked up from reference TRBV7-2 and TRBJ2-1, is GAGVSQSPSNKVTEKGKDVELRCDPISGHTALYWYRQSLGQGLEFLIYFQGNSAPDKSGLPSDRFSAERTGGSVSTLTIQRTQQEDSAVYLCASSWGLAYNEQFFGPGTRLTVL.

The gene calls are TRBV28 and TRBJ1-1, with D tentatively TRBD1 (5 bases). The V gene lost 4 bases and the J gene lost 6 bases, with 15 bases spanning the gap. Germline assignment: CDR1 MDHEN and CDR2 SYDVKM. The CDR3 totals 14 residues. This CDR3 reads CASSSPGAGPEAFF. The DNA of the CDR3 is TGTGCCAGCAGTTCCCCCGGGGCAGGGCCTGAAGCTTTCTTT.